The TCR beta chain under discussion was sequenced for a study of beta chain features in type 1 diabetes. General study points: Over-representation of high TCR-expressing cells was a possible consequence of cDNA sequencing. Type 1 diabetes patients had moderately but significantly shorter TCRB CDR3s in all four CD4+ subsets. Naive, central memory and Treg TCRB repertoires seemed to resemble each other more closely in patients than they did in healthy donors.

The authors reverse transcribed all of the isolated RNA, so sequencing captured expressed TCRB transcripts. Libraries were prepared by immunoSEQ multiplex PCR; TCRdb keeps only in-frame clonotypes and omits some of them. This table holds hundreds of thousands of clones, about 30% found once. Notes on this clone: Antigen unknown.

The germline V and J ends were trimmed by 7 bases and 4 bases, with 11 bases remaining between them. CDR1 and CDR2 (germline): SGHRS, YFSETQ. CDR3 length equals 12 residues. What was sequenced was naive CD4+ T cells from blood. The gene calls are TRBV5-1 and TRBJ2-5, with D tentatively TRBD1 (5 bases). This TCR was sampled from a man in his late teens or twenties in good health. Here the CDR3 DNA reads TGCGCCAGCTCTGACCAGGGAGAGACCCAGTACTTC. Encoded protein: CASSDQGETQYF. The variable domain in full, completed from reference TRBV5-1 and TRBJ2-5, reads KAGVTQTPRYLIKTRGQQVTLSCSPISGHRSVSWYQQTPGQGLQFLFEYFSETQRNKGNFPGRFSGRQFSNSRSEMNVSTLELGDSALYLCASSDQGETQYFGPGTRLLVL.